This TCR beta chain appears in the sequencing data of a study of early T cells in non-severe SARS-CoV-2 infection. Study context: Unpaired chains resulted from sequencing bulk RNA of unsorted whole blood. General study results and limits: There was a bias toward anti-spike CD8 responses in VDJdb matching, which missed private and CD4 specificities.

Researchers tagged individual cDNA molecules with unique molecular identifiers. MiXCR, applied by TCRdb to the 5' RACE reads, yields one record per CDR3 protein. The data hold roughly 34,000 distinct CDR3 sequences, with roughly 4.5% observed a single time. The CDR3 has 16 amino acids. This clonotype appeared many times. Its antigen is undetermined. This sequence was found in an adult who was a healthcare worker with PCR-confirmed SARS-CoV-2 infection or an uninfected control (not recorded which). The V and J genes are TRBV12-2 and TRBJ1-1; the table gives TRBD1 as D, unverified against the DNA. TRBV12-2 is given as a pseudogene. Sequencing was done on a sample of whole blood. CDR3 in DNA: TGTGCAAGTCGCTTAGGCGGAATGGACGGGACCACTGAAGCTTTCTTT. Its protein product is CASRLGGMDGTTEAFF.